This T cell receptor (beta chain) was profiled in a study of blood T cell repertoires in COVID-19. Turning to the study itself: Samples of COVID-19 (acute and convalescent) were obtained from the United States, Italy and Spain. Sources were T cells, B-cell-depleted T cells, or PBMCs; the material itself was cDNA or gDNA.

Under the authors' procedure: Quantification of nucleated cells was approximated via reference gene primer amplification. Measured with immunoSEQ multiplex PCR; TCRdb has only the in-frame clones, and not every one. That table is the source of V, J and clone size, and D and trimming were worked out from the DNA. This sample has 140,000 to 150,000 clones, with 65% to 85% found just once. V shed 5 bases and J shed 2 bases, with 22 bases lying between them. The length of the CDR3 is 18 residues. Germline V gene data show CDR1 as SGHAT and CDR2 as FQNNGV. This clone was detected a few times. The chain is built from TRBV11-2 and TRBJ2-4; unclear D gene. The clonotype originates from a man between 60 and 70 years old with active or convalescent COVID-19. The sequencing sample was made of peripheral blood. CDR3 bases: TGTGCCAGCAGCCCCACCAATTTGGCAGTCTTTACCAAAAACATTCAGTACTTC. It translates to CASSPTNLAVFTKNIQYF.